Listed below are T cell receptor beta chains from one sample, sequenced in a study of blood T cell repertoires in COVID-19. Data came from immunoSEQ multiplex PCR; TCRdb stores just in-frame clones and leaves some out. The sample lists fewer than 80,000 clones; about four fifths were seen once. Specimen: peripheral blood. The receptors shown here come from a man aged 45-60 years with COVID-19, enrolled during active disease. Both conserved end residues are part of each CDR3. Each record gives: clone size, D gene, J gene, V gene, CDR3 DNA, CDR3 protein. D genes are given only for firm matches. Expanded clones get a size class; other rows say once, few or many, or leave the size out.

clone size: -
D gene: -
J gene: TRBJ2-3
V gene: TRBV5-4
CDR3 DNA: TGTGCCAGCAACCGACAGGCGGAACGGGTTACGCAGTATTTT
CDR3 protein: CASNRQAERVTQYF

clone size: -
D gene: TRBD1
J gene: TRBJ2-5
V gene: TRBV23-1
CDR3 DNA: TGCGCCAGCAGTCAATCGGACAGGGGAGGAGAGACCCAGTACTTC
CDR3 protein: CASSQSDRGGETQYF

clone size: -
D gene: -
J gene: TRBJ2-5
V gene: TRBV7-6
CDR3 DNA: TGTGCCAGCAGCGATGTCCAGGTAGAGACCCAGTACTTC
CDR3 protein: CASSDVQVETQYF

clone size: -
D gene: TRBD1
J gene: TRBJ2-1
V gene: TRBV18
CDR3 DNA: TGTGCCAGCTCAGGACAGGGAAACAGCTCCTACAATGAGCAGTTCTTC
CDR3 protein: CASSGQGNSSYNEQFF

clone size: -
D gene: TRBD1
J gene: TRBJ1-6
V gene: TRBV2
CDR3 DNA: TGTGCCAGCAGTACGTGGACAGGGAGAAATTCACCCCTCCACTTT
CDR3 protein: CASSTWTGRNSPLHF

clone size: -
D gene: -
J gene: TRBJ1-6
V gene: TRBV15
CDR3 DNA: TGTGCCACCAGCAGAGATCTGGAGCCGATTACACCCCTCCACTTT
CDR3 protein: CATSRDLEPITPLHF

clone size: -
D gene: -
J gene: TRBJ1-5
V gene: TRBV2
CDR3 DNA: TGTGCCAGCAGCCTTGAACGGGGTCACAATCAGCCCCAGCATTTT
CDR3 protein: CASSLERGHNQPQHF

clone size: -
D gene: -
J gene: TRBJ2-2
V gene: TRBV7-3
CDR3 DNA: TGTGCCAGCACGGGGGATCGGGACACCGGGGAGCTGTTTTTT
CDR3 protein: CASTGDRDTGELFF

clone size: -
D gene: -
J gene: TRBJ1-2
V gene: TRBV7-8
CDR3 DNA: TGTGCCAGCAGCCCAAATTACGGGGGTTCGGACTATGGCTACACCTTC
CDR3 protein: CASSPNYGGSDYGYTF

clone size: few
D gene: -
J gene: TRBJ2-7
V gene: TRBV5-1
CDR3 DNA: TGCGCCAGCAGCTTGGCCGAGCAGGGCGTCTCCTACGAGCAGTACTTC
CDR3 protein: CASSLAEQGVSYEQYF

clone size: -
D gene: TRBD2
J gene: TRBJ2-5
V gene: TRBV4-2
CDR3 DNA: TGTGCCAGCAGCCAAGATAGGACTAGTGCTGGCCAAGAGACCCAGTACTTC
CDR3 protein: CASSQDRTSAGQETQYF

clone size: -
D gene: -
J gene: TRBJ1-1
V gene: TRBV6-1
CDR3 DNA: TGTGCCAGCAGTGAACGGGGGGTTTGGACTGAAGCTTTCTTT
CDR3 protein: CASSERGVWTEAFF

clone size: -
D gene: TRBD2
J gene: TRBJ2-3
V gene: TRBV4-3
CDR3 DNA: TGCGCCAGCAGCCAAGAAGCTAGCGGAAACACAGATACGCAGTATTTT
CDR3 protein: CASSQEASGNTDTQYF

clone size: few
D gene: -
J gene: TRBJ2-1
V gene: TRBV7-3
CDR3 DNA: TGTGCCAGCAGCCCCGACACTAGAAATGAGCAGTTCTTC
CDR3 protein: CASSPDTRNEQFF

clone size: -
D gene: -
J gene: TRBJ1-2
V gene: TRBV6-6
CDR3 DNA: TGTGCCAGCAGGACGCACGGGAGAAACTATGGCTACACCTTC
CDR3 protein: CASRTHGRNYGYTF

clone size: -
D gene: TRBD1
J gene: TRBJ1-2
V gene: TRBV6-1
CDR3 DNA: TGTGCCAGCAGTGGGCCGGGACAGGGGGCGGATTATGGCTACACCTTC
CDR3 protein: CASSGPGQGADYGYTF

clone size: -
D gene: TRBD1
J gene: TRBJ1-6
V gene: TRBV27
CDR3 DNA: TGTGCCAGCAGTTCTCGGCAGGGGGCTCAAAATTCACCCCTCCACTTT
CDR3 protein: CASSSRQGAQNSPLHF

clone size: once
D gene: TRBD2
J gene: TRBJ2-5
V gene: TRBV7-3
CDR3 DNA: TGTGCCAGCAGAAAAAGCGGGGGGGAATTGGAGACCCAGTACTTC
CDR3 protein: CASRKSGGELETQYF

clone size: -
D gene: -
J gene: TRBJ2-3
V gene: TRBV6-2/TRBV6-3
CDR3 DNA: TGTGCCAGCAGTTACTCGAATTTGCGGGGCACAGATACGCAGTATTTT
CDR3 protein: CASSYSNLRGTDTQYF

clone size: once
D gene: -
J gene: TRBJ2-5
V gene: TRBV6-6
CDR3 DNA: TGTGCCAGCAGCCCGCTAACCCTAGACAGACAAGAGAGCCAGTACTTC
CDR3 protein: CASSPLTLDRQESQYF

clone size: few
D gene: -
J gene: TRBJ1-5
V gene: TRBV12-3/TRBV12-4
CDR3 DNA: TGTGCCAGCAGTTTGGAGGACTTTCAGCCCCAGCATTTT
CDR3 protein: CASSLEDFQPQHF

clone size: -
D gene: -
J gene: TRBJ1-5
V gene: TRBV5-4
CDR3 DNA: TGTGCCAGCAGCTTGGATCCAGGGGACAATCAGCCCCAGCATTTT
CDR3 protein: CASSLDPGDNQPQHF

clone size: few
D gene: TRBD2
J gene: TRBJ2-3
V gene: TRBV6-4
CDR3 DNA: TGTGCCAGCAGTGACTCTAGCGGGGGGGCCACAGATACGCAGTATTTT
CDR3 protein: CASSDSSGGATDTQYF

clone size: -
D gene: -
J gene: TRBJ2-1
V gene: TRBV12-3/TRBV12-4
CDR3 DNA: TGTGCCAGCAGTCGAAATAGTAATGAGCAGTTCTTC
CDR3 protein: CASSRNSNEQFF

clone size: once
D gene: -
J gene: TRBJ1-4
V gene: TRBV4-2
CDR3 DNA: TGTGCCAGCAGCCAAGATCGAACAGGGCGTGAAAAACTGTTTTTT
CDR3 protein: CASSQDRTGREKLFF

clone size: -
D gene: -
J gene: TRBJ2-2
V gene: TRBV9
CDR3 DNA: TGTGCCAGCAGCGCAATGAGTAGTATGGGGGAGCTGTTTTTT
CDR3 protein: CASSAMSSMGELFF

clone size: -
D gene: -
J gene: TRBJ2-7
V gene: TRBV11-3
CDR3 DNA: TGTGCCAGCAGCTTAAATGTCGGGGGTTCCTACGAGCAGTACTTC
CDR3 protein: CASSLNVGGSYEQYF

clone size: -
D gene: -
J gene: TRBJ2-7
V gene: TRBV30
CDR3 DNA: TGTGCCTGGAGTGCGCAGGGTCCCTACGAGCAGTACTTC
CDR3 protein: CAWSAQGPYEQYF